This TCR beta chain appears in the sequencing data of a study of cytotoxic CD8 clonotypes in ibrutinib-treated CLL. Background on the study: Partial response was seen in about 25 patients and complete response in 2; after median roughly 66 months, around 15 stayed remitted, roughly twelve progressed. Following treatment for a median roughly twelve months, range 6 to 36, response samples were then taken.

The CDR3 consists of 14 residues. Trimming took 4 bases from V and 0 from J, leaving 7 bases between them. CDR1 and CDR2 (germline): SGHNT, YENEEA. The method was immunoSEQ multiplex PCR; TCRdb's version includes in-frame clones alone and lacks a portion of them. The table shows approximately 70,000 clones, with 90% occurring only once. Study conclusions and caveats: Clonality rose at ibrutinib response, held steady in sustained remission, and fell toward baseline at progression.

Investigators sourced 1.5 to 2.5 micrograms of genomic DNA from cryopreserved PBMCs for TCR beta libraries. As concerns this clone: Its specificity is not known.

This receptor was obtained from a human donor with chronic lymphocytic leukemia. This sample comprised PBMCs, obtained after 12 months of ibrutinib treatment. The rearrangement uses TRBV11-3 and TRBJ2-1; D is possibly TRBD1 or TRBD2 (5 bases each). The chain's CDR3 is CASSWGTSYNEQFF. As DNA, the CDR3 is TGTGCCAGCAGCTGGGGGACCTCCTACAATGAGCAGTTCTTC.